The TCR beta chain described here comes from a study of shared clonotypes between healthy human individuals (TCRdb year 2020). Turning to the overall study: The cohort comprised two women and a few men aged 18 to 49 years. The study deeply sequenced blood TCR repertoires of about five healthy adults to estimate repertoire size and the extent of clonotype sharing between individuals. Per donor, leukapheresis produced somewhere between about 0.85 and 10 billion PBMCs. For each donor, CD4 naive and CD4 memory were each given three plates, CD8 naive was given two plates, and CD8 memory was given one plate. Libraries were prepared and TCR repertoires were sequenced by different laboratories using diverse techniques, in order to increase sequencing depth and limit assay-specific biases. Results and caveats for the whole study, not just this receptor: Because the study included a small number of donors, the genetic and exposure-history diversity represented was limited. Naive subsets generally had larger estimated clonotype richness than memory subsets. When a few donors were compared, the shared fraction of clonotypes was about 5.2% for naive CD4, over 3% for naive CD8, 2.3% for memory CD4, and 0.35% to 0.4% for memory CD8. Sampling was limited to blood, and TCR repertoires in tissue likely differ from TCR repertoires in blood. Even with the large sequencing depth, rarefaction of the sorted-subset datasets indicated that sequencing was incomplete. Pairwise subsampling indicated that sequencing depth was expected to affect the degree of clonotype sharing among donors. Compared with non-shared clonotypes, the clonotypes found in all four sorted-subset donors had higher generation probabilities.

Taken from cysteine to phenylalanine, the CDR3 has 16 residues. The DNA shown is the 48-base CDR3, in frame from base 1. From a lookup of the germline V gene, CDR1 and CDR2 are SGHRS and YFSETQ. V is pruned by 2 bases and J by 3 bases, leaving 7 bases of the junction without a gene match. The donors were healthy, HIV-negative adults with no recently reported acute infections or vaccinations. Only Caucasian adults living in Nashville, Tennessee, USA were represented among the donors. CD4+ T cells were enriched by magnetic negative selection, after which naive cells were positively selected on CD45RA and the negative fraction was taken as the memory subset. After blood collection by leukapheresis, PBMCs were isolated using Ficoll-Histopaque density gradient centrifugation and then cryopreserved in the vapor phase of liquid nitrogen. Analytical flow cytometry was used to check the purity and quantity of every magnetically sorted T cell population. Genomic DNA was isolated from each sorted fraction and quantified by UV absorbance on a Nanodrop 2000c.

Concerning this clone itself: It lacks a known antigen. Base quality data are lacking; no much larger clone is found one base away.

Using the deep immunoSEQ assay, TCR CDR3 regions were amplified from genomic DNA by multiplex PCR. Extracted genomic DNA from each cell subset was distributed evenly across all wells of several immunoSEQ 96-well plates, and each plate was treated as a replicate. For sorted subsets, each replicate PCR was loaded with roughly 0.2 ug genomic DNA, equivalent to about 33,000 T cell genomes. Purified libraries were measured with a Qubit 3.0 fluorometer, size-checked on a Bioanalyzer 2100, and measured again with the KAPA Library Quantification kit. Every immunoSEQ 96-well plate was sequenced on a separate single-read 150-cycle Illumina NextSeq 550 flow cell. In the authors' own workflow: The immunoSEQ output contained only junctional sequences without quality scores, so filtering could not match that applied to full-length reads. To assign V/J genes and CDR3, sequences were annotated using PyIR, a Python wrapper for IgBLAST v1.9, with IMGT germline references. Reads were removed for weak V/J assignments (E-value above 1e-6), missing CDR3, stop codons, out-of-frame junctions, or ambiguous translated residues. V3J clonotypes were defined as sequences sharing the same inferred V gene, J gene, and CDR3 amino acid sequence. To compute the percentage overlap between repertoires, the number of shared unique clonotypes was divided by the size of the smaller repertoire. Three approaches were used to assess repertoire richness: RTK rarefaction, the Chao1 estimator, and Recon v2.1 estimates of unobserved clonotypes. For all TCRbeta clonotypes obtained by the gDNA method from a handful of donors, generation probabilities were computed with OLGA. TCRdb limited this immuneACCESS table to in-frame rearrangements with V and J called. A share of clones is missing; checked studies link under half to unresolved V genes, and the rest is unexplained. Clone size and V and J calls were adopted from that table, with D and trimming inferred from the DNA. The sample table records around 700,000 clones; approximately 74% of these occur just once. Over 1.5% of the sample belongs to the ten largest clones.

The receptor was derived from a woman under 40 in good health. Recombination linked TRBV5-1 to TRBJ2-1, with 8 bases matching TRBD1. Material: memory CD4+ T cells sorted from blood. The cell subset or site label, as the study defines it: CD45RA-negative fraction. The nucleotide sequence reads as follows: TGCGCCAGCAGCTTTTCAGGGGGCGGATTCTACAATGAGCAGTTCTTC. It specifies CASSFSGGGFYNEQFF.